The present T cell receptor beta chain was sequenced within a study of human T cells and chemical hapten exposure. Overall study context: In the roughly 24-week study, patients were dosed weekly with diphenylcyclopropenone on the scalp throughout. Small pooled library volume differences chiefly drove per-sample TCR yield variation.

To note about this clonotype: No antigen is known for it.

Noted time point: patch test 1, 2 weeks after DPC sensitization. Sample treatment: therapeutic diphenylcyclopropenone sensitization with weekly scalp DPC. TCRdb called the RACE reads again in MiXCR, with one record for every CDR3 protein. The sample lists around 120,000 distinct CDR3 sequences, around 13% occurring once. Findings and caveats of the study: TCRs exceeding 1 in 1000 frequency stayed unchanged with DPC sensitization.

The V end lost 3 bases, the J end lost 0 bases, and 13 bases lay between the germline ends. This CDR3 is built from 15 residues. Germline assignment: CDR1 DFQATT and CDR2 SNEGSKA (reference sequence). This rearrangement joins TRBV20-1 to TRBJ2-3, with TRBD1 as a possible D gene (6 bases). The TCR sequence derives from a man younger than 30 with alopecia areata. Some clones in this sample may be carry-over from other donors' samples. The source material was whole blood, sampled in connection with sensitization to the hapten diphenylcyclopropenone (DPC). CDR3 nucleotides: TGCAGTGCTAGCCTACCCGGGACAAGCACAGATACGCAGTATTTT. The encoded protein is CSASLPGTSTDTQYF.